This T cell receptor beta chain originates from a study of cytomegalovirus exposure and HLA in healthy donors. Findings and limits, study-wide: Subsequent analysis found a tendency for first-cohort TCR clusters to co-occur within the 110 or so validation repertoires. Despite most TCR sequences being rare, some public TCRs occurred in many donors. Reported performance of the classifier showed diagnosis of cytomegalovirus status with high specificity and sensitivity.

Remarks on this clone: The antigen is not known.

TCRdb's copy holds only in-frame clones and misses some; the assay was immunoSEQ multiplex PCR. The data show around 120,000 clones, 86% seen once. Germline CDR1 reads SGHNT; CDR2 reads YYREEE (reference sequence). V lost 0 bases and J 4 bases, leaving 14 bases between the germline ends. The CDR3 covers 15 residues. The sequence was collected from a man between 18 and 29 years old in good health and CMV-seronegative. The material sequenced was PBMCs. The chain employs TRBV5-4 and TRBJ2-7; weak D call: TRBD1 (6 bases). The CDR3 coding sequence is TGTGCCAGCAGCTTGGGATCGGACAGATCATACGAGCAGTACTTC. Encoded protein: CASSLGSDRSYEQYF.